This T cell receptor (beta chain) appears in the sequencing data of a study of tumor-infiltrating lymphocytes in primary liver carcinoma. Joint extraction of RNA and DNA used 20-30 mg of bulk tissue that was unsorted. Patients' primary liver carcinoma was surgically resected. Trimming cost V 4 bases and J 4 bases, with 10 bases left between them. Germline CDR1 is SQVTM and CDR2 is ANQGSEA. The CDR3 is 13 amino acids. This clonotype came up many times. The template, roughly 550 ng total RNA, yielded TCR beta cDNA made with a constant-region primer. Libraries covering TCR beta were generated through three nested multiplex PCR rounds (using a slightly modified ARM-PCR). Investigators reported that the first two PCR rounds, at about 9 cycles each, used TRBV1-TRBV30 forward primers with a C-beta reverse primer. Each CDR3 protein gets one entry after TCRdb re-called the multiplex PCR reads with MiXCR. The profile covers approximately 120,000 distinct CDR3 sequences, with 64% appearing a single time and about 8% taken by the ten largest.

The receptor's source is a woman aged 55-70 years with primary liver carcinoma and hepatitis B virus infection. Sequenced sample: liver tumor tissue from sampling region 3. The subset denotes: tumor region T3, left-lateral pole. The chain recombines TRBV29-1 with TRBJ2-2; TRBD2 might be the D (5 bases). The CDR3 nucleotides read TGCAGCGTTGCTAGCCGACGCACCGGGGAGCTGTTTTTT. Translating gives CSVASRRTGELFF.